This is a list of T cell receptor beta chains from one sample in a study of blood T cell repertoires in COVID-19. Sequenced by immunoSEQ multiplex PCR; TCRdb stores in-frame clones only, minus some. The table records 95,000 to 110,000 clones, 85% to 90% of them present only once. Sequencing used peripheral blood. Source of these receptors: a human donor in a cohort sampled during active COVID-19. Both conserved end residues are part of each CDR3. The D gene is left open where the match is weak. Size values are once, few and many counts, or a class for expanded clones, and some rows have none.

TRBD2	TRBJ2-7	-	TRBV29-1	CSVERRGGGSYEQYF	TGCAGCGTCGAGAGAAGGGGCGGGGGTTCCTACGAGCAGTACTTC
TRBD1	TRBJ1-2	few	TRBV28	CASSSHRGSYGYTF	TGTGCCAGCAGTTCCCACAGGGGAAGCTATGGCTACACCTTC
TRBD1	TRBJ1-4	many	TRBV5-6	CASSWYQGASTNEKLFF	TGTGCCAGCAGCTGGTATCAGGGGGCCTCAACTAATGAAAAACTGTTTTTT
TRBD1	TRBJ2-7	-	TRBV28	CATQQGGAYEQYF	TGTGCCACCCAACAGGGGGGCGCCTACGAGCAGTACTTC
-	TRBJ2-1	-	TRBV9	CASSVVGGNNEQFF	TGTGCCAGCAGCGTAGTTGGGGGGAACAATGAGCAGTTCTTC
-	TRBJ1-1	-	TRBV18	CASSGGNTEAFF	TGTGCCAGCTCAGGCGGGAACACTGAAGCTTTCTTT
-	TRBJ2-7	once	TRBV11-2	CASSLDSVGSGKYEQYF	TGTGCCAGCAGCTTAGATTCGGTCGGATCAGGGAAGTACGAGCAGTACTTC
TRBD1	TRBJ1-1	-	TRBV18	CASSPRTGGNTEAFF	TGTGCCAGCTCACCCAGGACAGGGGGGAACACTGAAGCTTTCTTT
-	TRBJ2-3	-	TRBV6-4	CASSDLGGPTDTQYF	TGTGCCAGCAGTGACTTGGGGGGGCCGACAGATACGCAGTATTTT
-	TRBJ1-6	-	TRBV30	CAWSVAGEASPLHF	TGTGCCTGGAGTGTAGCGGGGGAGGCTTCACCCCTCCACTTT
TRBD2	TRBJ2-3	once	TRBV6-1	CASSESSGRSTDTQYF	TGTGCCAGCAGTGAATCTAGCGGGAGAAGCACAGATACGCAGTATTTT
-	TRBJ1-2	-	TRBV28	CASSTANYGYTF	TGTGCCAGCAGTACAGCTAACTATGGCTACACCTTC
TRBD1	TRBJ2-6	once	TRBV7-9	CASSLVLGTGKSGANVLTF	TGTGCCAGCAGCTTAGTCTTAGGGACAGGGAAATCTGGGGCCAACGTCCTGACTTTC
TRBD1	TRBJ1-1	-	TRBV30	CAWSISTPGQGTEAFF	TGTGCCTGGAGTATCTCGACTCCGGGACAGGGCACTGAAGCTTTCTTT
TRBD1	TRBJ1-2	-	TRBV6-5	CASSYGTAFNYGYTF	TGTGCCAGCAGTTACGGGACAGCTTTTAACTATGGCTACACCTTC
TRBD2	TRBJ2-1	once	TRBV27	CASRTRELAGGSYNEQFF	TGTGCCAGCAGAACCCGGGAGTTAGCGGGAGGGTCCTACAATGAGCAGTTCTTC
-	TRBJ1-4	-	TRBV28	CASSSPGSTDEKLFF	TGTGCCAGCAGTTCCCCGGGATCCACGGATGAAAAACTGTTTTTT
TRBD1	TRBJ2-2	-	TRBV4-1	CASSQDLGQANTGELFF	TGCGCCAGCAGCCAAGATCTAGGACAGGCGAACACCGGGGAGCTGTTTTTT
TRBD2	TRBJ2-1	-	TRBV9	CASSDSAGGRGDEQFF	TGTGCCAGCAGCGATTCCGCTGGCGGGAGGGGGGATGAGCAGTTCTTC
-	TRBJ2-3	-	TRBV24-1	CATTRLRDTQYF	TGTGCCACCACTAGGTTGAGGGATACGCAGTATTTT
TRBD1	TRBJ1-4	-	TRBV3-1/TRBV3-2	CASSRNTGTGREKLFF	TGTGCCAGCAGCCGAAACACTGGGACAGGGCGTGAAAAACTGTTTTTT
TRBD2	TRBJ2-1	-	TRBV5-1	CASSLLAGRLDEQFF	TGCGCCAGCAGCTTGCTAGCGGGAAGATTGGATGAGCAGTTCTTC
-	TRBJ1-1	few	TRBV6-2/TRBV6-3	CASSDSLKVTEAFF	TGTGCCAGCAGTGACAGCCTCAAAGTCACTGAAGCTTTCTTT
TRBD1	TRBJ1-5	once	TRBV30	CAWSGRGQYQPQHF	TGTGCCTGGAGTGGCAGGGGGCAATATCAGCCCCAGCATTTT
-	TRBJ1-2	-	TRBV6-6	CASSYSVSGLNYGYTF	TGTGCCAGCAGTTACTCGGTGTCAGGACTTAACTATGGCTACACCTTC
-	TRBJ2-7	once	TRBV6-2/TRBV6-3	CASSRGPYEQYF	TGTGCCAGCAGTAGAGGGCCCTACGAGCAGTACTTC
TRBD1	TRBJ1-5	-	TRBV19	CATRGTDSNQPQHF	TGTGCCACCCGAGGGACAGACAGCAATCAGCCCCAGCATTTT
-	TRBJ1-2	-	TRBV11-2	CASSKLTGTPFEGYTF	TGTGCCAGCAGCAAATTAACCGGGACACCTTTTGAGGGCTACACCTTC
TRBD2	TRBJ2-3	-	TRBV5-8	CASSLGFGTSSPDTQYF	TGTGCCAGCAGCTTGGGTTTTGGGACTAGCTCCCCAGATACGCAGTATTTT
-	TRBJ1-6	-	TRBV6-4	CASQGQLNSPLHF	TGTGCCAGCCAGGGGCAGCTTAATTCACCCCTCCACTTT